This T cell receptor beta chain was captured in a study of OX40 agonist ivuxolimab in advanced cancers. Study in general: Partial responses were recorded for three patients, including one with hepatocellular carcinoma and two with cutaneous melanoma.

With respect to this clone: Its target is unknown.

General study results and limits: At 0.1 to 3.0 mg/kg and by week 6, CD4+ and CD8+ T cells in the blood had expanded clonally.

Profiling relied on immunoSEQ multiplex PCR, and the TCRdb table lists in-frame clones only, not all of them. The sample includes 65,000 to 95,000 clones, approximately 84% of them seen just once. Trimming removed 8 bases at V and 2 bases at J, with 13 bases between. CDR1 is SNHLY, CDR2 FYNNEI, per germline. The CDR3 is 13 residues long. The TCR comes from an adult with an advanced solid tumor such as melanoma, head and neck, liver or kidney cancer. Source: CD4+ or CD8+ T cells sorted from blood, taken in a trial of the OX40 agonist ivuxolimab. V gene TRBV2 combines with J gene TRBJ2-7; the D gene could be TRBD1 or TRBD2 (5 bases each). The CDR3: CASGGVGAYEQYF. CDR3 DNA: TGTGCCAGCGGGGGAGTAGGGGCCTACGAGCAGTACTTC. Together with reference TRBV2 and TRBJ2-7, the CDR3 gives the full variable domain: EPEVTQTPSHQVTQMGQEVILRCVPISNHLYFYWYRQILGQKVEFLVSFYNNEISEKSEIFDDQFSVERPDGSNFTLKIRSTKLEDSAMYFCASGGVGAYEQYFGPGTRLTVT.